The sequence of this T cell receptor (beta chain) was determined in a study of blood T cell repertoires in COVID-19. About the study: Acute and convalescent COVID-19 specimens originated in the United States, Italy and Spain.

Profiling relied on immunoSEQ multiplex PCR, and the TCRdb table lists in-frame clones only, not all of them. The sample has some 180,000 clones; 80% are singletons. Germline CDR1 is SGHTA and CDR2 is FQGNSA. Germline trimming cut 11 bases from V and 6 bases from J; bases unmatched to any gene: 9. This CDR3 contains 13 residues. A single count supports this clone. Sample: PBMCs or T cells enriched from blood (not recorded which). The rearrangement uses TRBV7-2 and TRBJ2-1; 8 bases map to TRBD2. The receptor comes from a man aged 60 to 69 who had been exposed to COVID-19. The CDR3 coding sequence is TGTGCCGGGGGTGGGGCGGGAGGCAATGAGCAGTTCTTC. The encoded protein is CAGGGAGGNEQFF.